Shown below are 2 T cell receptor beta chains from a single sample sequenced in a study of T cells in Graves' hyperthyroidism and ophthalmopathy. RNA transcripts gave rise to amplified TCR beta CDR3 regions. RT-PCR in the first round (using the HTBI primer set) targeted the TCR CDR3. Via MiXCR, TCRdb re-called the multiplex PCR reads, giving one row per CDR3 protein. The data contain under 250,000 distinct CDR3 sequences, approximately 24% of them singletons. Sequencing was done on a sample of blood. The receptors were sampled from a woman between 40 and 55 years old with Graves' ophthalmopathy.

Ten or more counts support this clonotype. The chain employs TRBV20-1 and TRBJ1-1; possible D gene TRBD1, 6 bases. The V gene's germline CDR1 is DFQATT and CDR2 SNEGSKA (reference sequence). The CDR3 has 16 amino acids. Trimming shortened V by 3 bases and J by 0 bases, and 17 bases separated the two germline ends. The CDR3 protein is CSASQGGALMNTEAFF. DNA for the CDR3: TGCAGTGCTAGCCAAGGGGGGGCACTGATGAACACTGAAGCTTTCTTT.

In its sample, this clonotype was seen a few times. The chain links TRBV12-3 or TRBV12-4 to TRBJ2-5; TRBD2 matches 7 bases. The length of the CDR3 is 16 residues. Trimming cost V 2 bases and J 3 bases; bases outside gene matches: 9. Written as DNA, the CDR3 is TGTGCCAGCAGTTTACACGAGCGGGGCAGAAAAGAGACCCAGTACTTC. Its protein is CASSLHERGRKETQYF.